This TCR beta chain was found in a study of a mutant IDH1 vaccine in newly diagnosed glioma. Overall study: Prior therapy was radiotherapy, temozolomide, or both; most received both.

About this clone itself: Its matching antigen is unknown.

The assay was immunoSEQ multiplex PCR, and TCRdb's table has in-frame clones only and misses some. The data hold approximately 28,000 clones, with 65% to 85% observed a single time. Time point noted: week 23, last vaccination. It was 300 ug of mutant IDH1 20-mer peptide that made up each vaccine dose, given with topical imiquimod. The CDR3 covers 12 residues. CDR1 MNHEY and CDR2 SVGAGI come from the germline V gene. V lost 3 bases to trimming and J lost 7 bases, with 7 bases between them. This sample comprised PBMCs, obtained from a glioma patient whose treatment included an IDH1 peptide vaccine. The rearrangement joins TRBV6-5 to TRBJ2-1; D might be TRBD2 (5 bases). The sequence derives from a woman aged 18-30 years with glioma. The CDR3 protein is CASSYRGNEQFF. CDR3 nucleotide sequence: TGTGCCAGCAGTTATCGCGGGAATGAGCAGTTCTTC.